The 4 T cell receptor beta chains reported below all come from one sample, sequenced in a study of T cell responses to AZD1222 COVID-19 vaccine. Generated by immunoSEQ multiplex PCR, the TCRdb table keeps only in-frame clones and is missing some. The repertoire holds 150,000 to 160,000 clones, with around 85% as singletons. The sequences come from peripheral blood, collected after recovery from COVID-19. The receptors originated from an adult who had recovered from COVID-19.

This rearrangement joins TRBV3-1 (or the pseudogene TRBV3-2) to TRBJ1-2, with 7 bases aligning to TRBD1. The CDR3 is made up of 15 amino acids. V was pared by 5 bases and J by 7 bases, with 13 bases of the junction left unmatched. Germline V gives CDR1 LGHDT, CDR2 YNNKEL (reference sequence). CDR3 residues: CASSYLGQEGSGYTF. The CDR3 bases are TGTGCCAGCAGCTACTTAGGACAGGAGGGTAGTGGCTACACCTTC.

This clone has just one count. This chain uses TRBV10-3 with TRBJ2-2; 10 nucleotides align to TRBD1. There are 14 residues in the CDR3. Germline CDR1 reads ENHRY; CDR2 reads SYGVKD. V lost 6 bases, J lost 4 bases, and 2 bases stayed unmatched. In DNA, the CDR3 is TGTGCCATCAGGCGGACAGGGGGCACCGGGGAGCTGTTTTTT. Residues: CAIRRTGGTGELFF.

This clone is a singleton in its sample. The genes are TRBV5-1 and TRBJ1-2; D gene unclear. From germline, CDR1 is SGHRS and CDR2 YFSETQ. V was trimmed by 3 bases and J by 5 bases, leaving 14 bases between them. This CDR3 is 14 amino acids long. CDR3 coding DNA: TGCGCCAGCAGCTCCGAAGAGGAGGCATATGGCTACACCTTC. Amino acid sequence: CASSSEEEAYGYTF. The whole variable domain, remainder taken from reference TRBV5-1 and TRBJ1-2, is KAGVTQTPRYLIKTRGQQVTLSCSPISGHRSVSWYQQTPGQGLQFLFEYFSETQRNKGNFPGRFSGRQFSNSRSEMNVSTLELGDSALYLCASSSEEEAYGYTFGSGTRLTVV.

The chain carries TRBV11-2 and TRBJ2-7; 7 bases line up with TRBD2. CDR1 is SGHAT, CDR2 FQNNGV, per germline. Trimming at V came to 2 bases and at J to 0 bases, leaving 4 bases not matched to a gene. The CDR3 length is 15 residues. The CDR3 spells CASSLTGGSSYEQYF. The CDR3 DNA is TGTGCCAGCAGCTTAACGGGGGGTTCCTCCTACGAGCAGTACTTC.